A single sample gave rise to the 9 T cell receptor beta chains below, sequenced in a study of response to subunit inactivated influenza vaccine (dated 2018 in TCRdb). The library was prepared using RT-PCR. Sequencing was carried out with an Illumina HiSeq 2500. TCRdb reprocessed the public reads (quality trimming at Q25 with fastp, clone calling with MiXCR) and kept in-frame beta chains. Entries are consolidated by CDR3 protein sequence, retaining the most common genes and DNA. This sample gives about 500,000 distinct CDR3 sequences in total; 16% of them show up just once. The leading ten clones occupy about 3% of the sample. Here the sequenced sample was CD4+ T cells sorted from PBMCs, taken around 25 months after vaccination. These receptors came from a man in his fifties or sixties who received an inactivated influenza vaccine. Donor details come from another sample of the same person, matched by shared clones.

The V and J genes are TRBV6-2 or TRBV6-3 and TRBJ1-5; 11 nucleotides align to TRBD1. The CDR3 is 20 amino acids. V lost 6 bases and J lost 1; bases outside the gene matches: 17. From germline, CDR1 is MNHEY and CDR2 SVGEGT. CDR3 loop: CASSHQTGTGGRLSNQPQHF. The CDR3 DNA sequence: TGTGCCAGCAGCCACCAAACCGGGACAGGGGGTAGGTTAAGCAATCAGCCCCAGCATTTT.

The CDR3 protein is CASSSGQTDYNSPLHF. CDR3 nucleotides: TGTGCCAGCAGTTCCGGACAGACCGATTATAATTCACCCCTCCACTTT. The genes are TRBV28 and TRBJ1-6, with a possible D match to TRBD1 (6 bases). Germline-derived CDR1 and CDR2 are MDHEN and SYDVKM. Trimming shortened V by 4 bases and J by 4 bases, and 14 bases separated the two germline ends. The CDR3 covers 16 residues. Full variable domain (outside the CDR3, taken from reference TRBV28 and TRBJ1-6): DVKVTQSSRYLVKRTGEKVFLECVQDMDHENMFWYRQDPGLGLRLIYFSYDVKMKEKGDIPEGYSVSREKKERFSLILESASTNQTSMYLCASSSGQTDYNSPLHFGNGTRLTVT.

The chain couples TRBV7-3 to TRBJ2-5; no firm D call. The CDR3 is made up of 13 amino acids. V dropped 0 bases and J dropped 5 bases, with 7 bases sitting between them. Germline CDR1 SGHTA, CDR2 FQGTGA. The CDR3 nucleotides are TGTGCCAGCAGCTTAACCTCTGTGGAGACCCAGTACTTC. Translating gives CASSLTSVETQYF.

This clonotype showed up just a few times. CDR3 DNA: TGTGCCAGCAGTTACGGTGTGGGGCGGCCCGGCGGAGCTTTCTTT. Protein product: CASSYGVGRPGGAFF. This sequence joins TRBV6-2 or TRBV6-3 and TRBJ1-1; D perhaps matches TRBD1 (5 bases). Deletions cut 2 bases from V and 10 bases from J, with 20 bases between. This CDR3 is 15 amino acids long. CDR1 is MNHEY and CDR2 is SVGEGT in the germline V gene.

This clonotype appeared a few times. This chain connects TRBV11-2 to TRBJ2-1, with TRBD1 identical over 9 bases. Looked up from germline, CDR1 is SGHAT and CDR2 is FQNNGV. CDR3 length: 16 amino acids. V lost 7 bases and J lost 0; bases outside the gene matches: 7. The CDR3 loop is CASTRTGASSYNEQFF. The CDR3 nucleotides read TGTGCCAGCACGCGGACAGGGGCGAGCTCCTACAATGAGCAGTTCTTC.

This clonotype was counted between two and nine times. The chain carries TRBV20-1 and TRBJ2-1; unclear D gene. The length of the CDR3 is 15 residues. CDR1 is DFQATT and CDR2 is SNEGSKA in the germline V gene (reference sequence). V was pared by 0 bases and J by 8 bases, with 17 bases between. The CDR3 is CSARDRWGLVDEQFF. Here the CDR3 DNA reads TGCAGTGCTAGAGATCGCTGGGGTCTAGTTGATGAGCAGTTCTTC.

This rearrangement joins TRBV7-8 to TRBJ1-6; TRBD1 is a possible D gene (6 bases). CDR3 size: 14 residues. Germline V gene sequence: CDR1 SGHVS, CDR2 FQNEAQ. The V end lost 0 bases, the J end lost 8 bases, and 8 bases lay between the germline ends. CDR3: CASSLARTDSPLHF. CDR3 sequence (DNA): TGTGCCAGCAGCTTAGCGCGGACAGATTCACCCCTCCACTTT.

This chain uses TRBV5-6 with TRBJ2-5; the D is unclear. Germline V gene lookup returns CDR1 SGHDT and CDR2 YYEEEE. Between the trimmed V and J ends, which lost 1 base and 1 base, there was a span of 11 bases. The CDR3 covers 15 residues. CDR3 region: CASSLLYTGQETQYF. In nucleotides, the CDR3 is TGTGCCAGCAGCTTGTTGTACACCGGCCAAGAGACCCAGTACTTC.

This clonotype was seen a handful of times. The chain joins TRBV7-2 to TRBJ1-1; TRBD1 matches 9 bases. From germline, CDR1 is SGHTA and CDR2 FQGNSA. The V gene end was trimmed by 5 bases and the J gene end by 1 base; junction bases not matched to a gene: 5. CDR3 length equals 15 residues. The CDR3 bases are TGTGCCAGCAGCACTACAGGGGGCGGGAACACTGAAGCTTTCTTT. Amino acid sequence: CASSTTGGGNTEAFF.